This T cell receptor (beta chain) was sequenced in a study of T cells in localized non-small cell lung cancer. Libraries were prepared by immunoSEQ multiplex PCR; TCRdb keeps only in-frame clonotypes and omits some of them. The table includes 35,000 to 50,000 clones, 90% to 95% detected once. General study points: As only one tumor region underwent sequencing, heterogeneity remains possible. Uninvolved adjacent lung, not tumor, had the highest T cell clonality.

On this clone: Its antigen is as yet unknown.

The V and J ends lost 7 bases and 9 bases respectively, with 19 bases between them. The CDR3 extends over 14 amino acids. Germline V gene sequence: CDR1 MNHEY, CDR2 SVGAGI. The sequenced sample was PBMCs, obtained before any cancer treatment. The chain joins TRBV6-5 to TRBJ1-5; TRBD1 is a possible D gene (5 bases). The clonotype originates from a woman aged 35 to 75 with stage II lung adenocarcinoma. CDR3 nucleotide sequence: TGTGCCAGCAAAGGGGCAGGAGGCGCCCGGCCCCAGCATTTT. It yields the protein CASKGAGGARPQHF.